These T cell receptor beta chains were read from a single sample in a study of CD8+ T cells in alopecia areata. Produced via immunoSEQ multiplex PCR; TCRdb's table is partial and in-frame only. In the table there are 90,000 to 120,000 clones, 84% of which are singletons. The sample was CD8+ T cells sorted from blood, taken at week 24, from a patient treated with tofacitinib. The receptor source for this set is a human donor with alopecia areata. Each CDR3 is given with its conserved first and last residue. The D gene is left open where the match is weak. Expanded clones are given a class, and other clones once, few, many or no size at all.

J gene: TRBJ2-7
D gene: -
clone size: -
V gene: TRBV4-3
CDR3 DNA: TGCGCCAGCAGCCAAGGGGGGGGGCCCTCCTACGAGCAGTACTTC
CDR3 protein: CASSQGGGPSYEQYF

J gene: TRBJ2-7
D gene: -
clone size: -
V gene: TRBV4-1
CDR3 DNA: TGCGCCAGCAGCCAAGATACCAGGGGCTACGAGCAGTACTTC
CDR3 protein: CASSQDTRGYEQYF

J gene: TRBJ1-5
D gene: -
clone size: -
V gene: TRBV7-2
CDR3 DNA: TGTGCCGGTAGAGCCGGGACGCCCTTCAATCAGCCCCAGCATTTT
CDR3 protein: CAGRAGTPFNQPQHF

J gene: TRBJ2-5
D gene: TRBD2
clone size: -
V gene: TRBV30
CDR3 DNA: TGTGCCTGGACTACTAGCGGGGGTTCCCAAGAGACCCAGTACTTC
CDR3 protein: CAWTTSGGSQETQYF

J gene: TRBJ2-1
D gene: -
clone size: -
V gene: TRBV5-6
CDR3 DNA: TGTGCCAGCAGCTTGGAGAGCGGGCTCTCCTACAATGAGCAGTTCTTC
CDR3 protein: CASSLESGLSYNEQFF

J gene: TRBJ2-7
D gene: -
clone size: -
V gene: TRBV4-3
CDR3 DNA: TGCGCCAGCAGCCCCCAAGAAGCAGGGATCCACGAGCAGTACTTC
CDR3 protein: CASSPQEAGIHEQYF

J gene: TRBJ1-1
D gene: -
clone size: -
V gene: TRBV4-3
CDR3 DNA: TGCGCCAGCAGCCAAGAGGAGCAGGGGACCACTGAAGCTTTCTTT
CDR3 protein: CASSQEEQGTTEAFF

J gene: TRBJ2-5
D gene: TRBD1
clone size: -
V gene: TRBV27
CDR3 DNA: TGTGCCAGCAGTCCACAGGGGGTTCGGGAGACCCAGTACTTC
CDR3 protein: CASSPQGVRETQYF

J gene: TRBJ2-3
D gene: TRBD2
clone size: -
V gene: TRBV5-4
CDR3 DNA: TGTGCCAGCAGCTTGTGGGGGTTAGCGGGGCGGGCGGATACGCAGTATTTT
CDR3 protein: CASSLWGLAGRADTQYF

J gene: TRBJ2-3
D gene: -
clone size: -
V gene: TRBV7-2
CDR3 DNA: TGTGCCAGCAGGTTCCCGACAGATACGCAGTATTTT
CDR3 protein: CASRFPTDTQYF

J gene: TRBJ2-7
D gene: -
clone size: few
V gene: TRBV7-2
CDR3 DNA: TGTGCCAGCAGCATAGAGACAGGAACGGGCGAGCAGTACTTC
CDR3 protein: CASSIETGTGEQYF

J gene: TRBJ1-1
D gene: -
clone size: -
V gene: TRBV29-1
CDR3 DNA: TGCAGCGCAAGGGGGGGGGACCTCATCTCGATGAACACTGAAGCTTTCTTT
CDR3 protein: CSARGGDLISMNTEAFF

J gene: TRBJ2-7
D gene: TRBD1
clone size: -
V gene: TRBV4-2
CDR3 DNA: TGTGCCAGCAGCCAAGAGGGGCAGGGGGCCGCCTACGAGCAGTACTTC
CDR3 protein: CASSQEGQGAAYEQYF

J gene: TRBJ1-2
D gene: -
clone size: once
V gene: TRBV11-3
CDR3 DNA: TGTGCCAGCAGCTTAGAAAAGACACCTAACTATGGCTACACCTTC
CDR3 protein: CASSLEKTPNYGYTF

J gene: TRBJ2-1
D gene: TRBD1
clone size: -
V gene: TRBV4-3
CDR3 DNA: TGCGCCAGCAGCCACAACAGGGGCACCTACAATGAGCAGTTCTTC
CDR3 protein: CASSHNRGTYNEQFF

J gene: TRBJ1-1
D gene: TRBD1
clone size: -
V gene: TRBV5-1
CDR3 DNA: TGCGCCAGCAGCCAGGTGGACAGGGCCTCTGAAGCTTTCTTT
CDR3 protein: CASSQVDRASEAFF

J gene: TRBJ2-7
D gene: TRBD1
clone size: -
V gene: TRBV29-1
CDR3 DNA: TGCAGCGCCATAGGGACAGGGGCGTTAACCTACGAGCAGTACTTC
CDR3 protein: CSAIGTGALTYEQYF

J gene: TRBJ2-3
D gene: TRBD1
clone size: -
V gene: TRBV5-1
CDR3 DNA: TGCGCCAGCAGCTGGGGACAGTTTACAGATACGCAGTATTTT
CDR3 protein: CASSWGQFTDTQYF

J gene: TRBJ1-5
D gene: -
clone size: -
V gene: TRBV4-1
CDR3 DNA: TGCGCCAGCAGCCAAGGGGCGGGTAATCAGCCCCAGCATTTT
CDR3 protein: CASSQGAGNQPQHF

J gene: TRBJ2-7
D gene: TRBD2
clone size: -
V gene: TRBV4-2
CDR3 DNA: TGTGCCAGCAGCCAAGGACTAGCGGGGGGGGACGGCTACGAGCAGTACTTC
CDR3 protein: CASSQGLAGGDGYEQYF

J gene: TRBJ1-5
D gene: -
clone size: -
V gene: TRBV21-1
CDR3 DNA: TGTGCCAGCAGCCAGCGAGGTAGCAATCAGCCCCAGCATTTT
CDR3 protein: CASSQRGSNQPQHF

J gene: TRBJ2-5
D gene: TRBD1
clone size: -
V gene: TRBV2
CDR3 DNA: TGTGCCAGCCCGGGTCCCGGGACAGCGATCCAAGAGACCCAGTACTTC
CDR3 protein: CASPGPGTAIQETQYF

J gene: TRBJ1-2
D gene: -
clone size: -
V gene: TRBV4-3
CDR3 DNA: TGCGCCAGCAGCCAAGATATGGGGGGCGCGTTCTATGGCTACACCTTC
CDR3 protein: CASSQDMGGAFYGYTF